This T cell receptor beta chain was captured in a study of beta chain features in type 1 diabetes (dated by TCRdb to the late 2010s). Context from the whole study: Patients and healthy donors did not differ in mean age, gender distribution, total cell number or subset yield. Across all samples, approximately 100 million sorted cells were examined, and cell number per subset correlated strongly with RNA yield. The study compared the TCRB repertoires of sorted circulating CD4+ T cell subsets in recently diagnosed type 1 diabetes patients with those in matched healthy donors. Regulatory and stem cell-like memory subsets were isolated from only 8 patients and 8 healthy donors, whereas naive and central memory subsets came from all 28 donors. Overall study results and their limits: PCR may preferentially amplify shorter templates, but because patient and control samples were amplified and corrected together, any resulting skew would affect both groups equally. Because the HLA sub-analyses included only small numbers of individuals, any influence of HLA type on TCRB rearrangement was left unresolved. Because cDNA rather than genomic DNA was sequenced, highly expressing activated cells could have been over-represented, although no difference in activation and CD3 levels was found between groups. In all four CD4+ subsets, TCRB CDR3 length was moderately but significantly shorter in type 1 diabetes patients. At VDJ recombination sites, patients with type 1 diabetes made fewer insertions and deleted more nucleotides, a pattern implying thymic rearrangement abnormalities. Naive, central memory and regulatory TCRB repertoires appeared to be more alike among patients than among healthy donors.

From each donor, a single peripheral blood sample of 100 to 150 mL on average was drawn into heparinised tubes. Naive, central memory, regulatory and stem cell-like memory CD4+ T cells were sorted on a BD FACSAria II using a panel including CD45RO, CCR7, CD25, CD127, CD95 and CD27. All sorted populations exceeded 95% purity. PBMCs were isolated immediately by Lymphoprep density gradient centrifugation and stained directly without culture. So that batch effects would be minimized, each experiment stained and sorted samples in pairs, pairing one healthy donor with one patient. The High Capacity cDNA Reverse Transcription Kit was used to reverse transcribe all of the isolated RNA, meaning that expressed TCRB transcripts were what got sequenced. Deep immunoSEQ sequencing was performed on naive, central memory and regulatory T cell samples, with an average of roughly 3.5 million total reads per sample. Sorted cells were lysed in RLT buffer and RNA was extracted with DNase-treated RNeasy Micro or Mini kits, depending on cell number. To prevent cross-contamination, every cell subset was processed on its own, while patient and healthy donor samples were processed together. TCRB sequences were amplified from cDNA with the immunoSEQ multiplex PCR, producing 87-bp fragments spanning the CDR3 region. Amplicons were sequenced on the Illumina HiSeq platform. Turning to the authors' computational methods: PCR bias was corrected computationally using synthetic template baselines, and reads within Hamming distance 2 were collapsed, with unmergeable singletons discarded. By aligning reads against IMGT, V, D and J genes, CDR3 length, and insertions or deletions at six rearrangement sites were assigned. Within each subset, clonotype counts were normalized to sorted cell number, after which true diversity and Gini coefficients were computed with the tcR R package. The overlap coefficient, calculated on TCRB nucleotide sequences, was used to quantify repertoire sharing. Out-of-frame TCRB sequences from naive cells were analyzed to stand in for the pre-selection repertoire. TCRdb obtained this table from immuneACCESS and retained in-frame rearrangements with V and J assigned. These tables miss some clones; where compared with another copy, unresolved V genes account for less than half of the shortfall, and the remainder is unexplained. V and J calls and clone size come straight from that table; D and trimming were deduced from the DNA. This sample has 300,000 to 400,000 clones in its table, and 10% to 15% of those were observed once. The top ten clones comprise 0.017% of the sample.

V lost 2 bases and J lost 6 bases; the stretch between them is 11 bases long. CDR1 and CDR2 are drawn from the germline V gene: MDHEN, SYDVKM. Spanning cysteine to phenylalanine, the CDR3 consists of 15 amino acids. Left in the record is the CDR3 DNA by itself, 45 bases read in frame from the first base. Details on this clone: Its antigen is currently not known. Per-nucleotide qualities are absent, and no much larger clonotype sits a single base away.

The clonotype comes from a young man in good health. Sequencing was performed on naive CD4+ T cells from blood. The meaning of the sample's cell subset or site label: true naive CD4+ T cells. This sequence uses TRBV28 and TRBJ1-6; D gene: possibly TRBD1, on 6 matching bases. The DNA is TGTGCCAGCAGTTTAGCAGGGGCGGGTAATTCACCCCTCCACTTT. This gives the protein CASSLAGAGNSPLHF.